This T cell receptor (beta chain) is from a study of T cell repertoires in cytomegalovirus infection. For the study at large: Indications came from public TCR beta signatures; they pointed to CMV infection and to a matching HLA type.

This clonotype was counted a few times. Its cognate antigen is unknown. Study-wide findings and caveats: Clonotype analysis showed dominance of the ex vivo response by HLA-C-restricted CMV-specific TCR beta clonotypes. Cumulative public TCR beta family frequency identified carriers of CMV plus the relevant HLA.

Per germline, CDR1 MNHNY and CDR2 SVGAGI (reference sequence). This CDR3 is 15 amino acids long. V lost 6 bases and J lost 4; bases outside the gene matches: 8. MiXCR, applied by TCRdb to the reads, yields one record per CDR3 protein. The data hold more than 650,000 distinct CDR3 sequences, with roughly 36% observed a single time. Sequenced material: PBMCs. The rearrangement joins TRBV6-6 to TRBJ1-2; 10 bases are a match to TRBD1. The source of this sequence is a human donor in good health (CMV status not recorded). Some clones in this sample may be carry-over from other donors' samples. This chain's CDR3 is CASRDRGSAIYGYTF. As DNA, the CDR3 is TGTGCCAGCAGGGACAGGGGGTCTGCTATCTATGGCTACACCTTC.